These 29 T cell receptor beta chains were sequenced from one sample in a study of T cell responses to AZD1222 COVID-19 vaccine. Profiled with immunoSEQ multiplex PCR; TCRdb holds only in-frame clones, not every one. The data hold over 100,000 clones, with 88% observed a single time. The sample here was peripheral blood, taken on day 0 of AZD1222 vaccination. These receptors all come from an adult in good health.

The CDR3 spells CASTIQMRQGTGANVLTF. The CDR3 DNA reads TGCGCCAGCACCATTCAAATGAGACAGGGAACTGGGGCCAACGTCCTGACTTTC. The chain combines TRBV5-1 with TRBJ2-6, with 7 positions matching TRBD1. V lost 6 bases to trimming and J lost 2 bases; unmatched junction nucleotides: 14. The CDR3 consists of 18 residues. Germline values: CDR1 SGHRS, CDR2 YFSETQ.

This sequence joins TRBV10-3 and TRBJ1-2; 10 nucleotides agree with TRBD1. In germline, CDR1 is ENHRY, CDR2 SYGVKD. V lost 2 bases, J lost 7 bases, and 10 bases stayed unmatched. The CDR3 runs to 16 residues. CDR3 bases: TGTGCCATCAGTGAGATCCGGGACAGGGGCCTTGGTGGCTACACCTTC. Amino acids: CAISEIRDRGLGGYTF.

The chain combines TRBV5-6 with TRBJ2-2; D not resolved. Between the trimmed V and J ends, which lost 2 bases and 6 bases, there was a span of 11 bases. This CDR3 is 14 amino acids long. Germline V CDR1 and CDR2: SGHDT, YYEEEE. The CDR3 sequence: CASSFSLVPGELFF. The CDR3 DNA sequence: TGTGCCAGCAGCTTTTCGTTGGTCCCCGGGGAGCTGTTTTTT.

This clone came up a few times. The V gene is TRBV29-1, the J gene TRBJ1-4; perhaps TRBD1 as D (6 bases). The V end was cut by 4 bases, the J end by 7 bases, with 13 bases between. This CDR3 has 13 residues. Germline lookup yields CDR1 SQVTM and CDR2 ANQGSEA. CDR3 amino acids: CSVGGGGGEKLFF. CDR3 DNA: TGCAGCGTTGGCGGGGGCGGAGGTGAAAAACTGTTTTTT.

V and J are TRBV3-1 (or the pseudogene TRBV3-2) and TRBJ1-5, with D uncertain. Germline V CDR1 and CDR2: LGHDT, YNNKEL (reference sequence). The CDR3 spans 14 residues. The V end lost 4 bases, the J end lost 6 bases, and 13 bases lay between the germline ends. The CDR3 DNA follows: TGTGCCAGCAGCCCCGGGTCAGGCCGTCAGCCCCAGCATTTT. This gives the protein CASSPGSGRQPQHF.

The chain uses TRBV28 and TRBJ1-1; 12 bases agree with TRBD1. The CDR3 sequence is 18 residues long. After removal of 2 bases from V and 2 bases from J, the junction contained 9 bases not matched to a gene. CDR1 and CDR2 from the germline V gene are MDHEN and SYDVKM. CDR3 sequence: CASSLTPGQGAGNTEAFF. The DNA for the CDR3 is TGTGCCAGCAGTTTAACCCCGGGACAGGGGGCGGGTAACACTGAAGCTTTCTTT.

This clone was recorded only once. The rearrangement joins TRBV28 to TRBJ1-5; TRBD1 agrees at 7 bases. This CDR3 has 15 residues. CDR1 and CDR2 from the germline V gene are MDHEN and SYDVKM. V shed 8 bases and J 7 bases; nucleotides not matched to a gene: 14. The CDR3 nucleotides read TGTGCCAGCTACAGTAAGACAGGGACGGGGCAGCCCCAGCATTTT. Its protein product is CASYSKTGTGQPQHF.

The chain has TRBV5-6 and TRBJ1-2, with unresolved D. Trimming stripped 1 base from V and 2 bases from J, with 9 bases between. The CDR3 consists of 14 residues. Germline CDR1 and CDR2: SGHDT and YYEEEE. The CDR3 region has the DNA TGTGCCAGCAGCTTGTTCAGGCTGAACTATGGCTACACCTTC. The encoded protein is CASSLFRLNYGYTF.

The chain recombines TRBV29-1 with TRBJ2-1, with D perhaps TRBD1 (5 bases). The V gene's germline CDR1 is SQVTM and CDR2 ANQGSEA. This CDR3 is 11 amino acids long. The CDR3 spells CGIGAYNEQFF. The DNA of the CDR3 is TGCGGGATAGGGGCTTACAATGAGCAGTTCTTC.

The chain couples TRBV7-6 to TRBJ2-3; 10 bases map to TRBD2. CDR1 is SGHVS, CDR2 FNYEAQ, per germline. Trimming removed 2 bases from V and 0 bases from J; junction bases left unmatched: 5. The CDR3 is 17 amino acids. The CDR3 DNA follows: TGTGCCAGCAGCTTAATGGCTAGCGGGGGTAGCACAGATACGCAGTATTTT. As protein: CASSLMASGGSTDTQYF.

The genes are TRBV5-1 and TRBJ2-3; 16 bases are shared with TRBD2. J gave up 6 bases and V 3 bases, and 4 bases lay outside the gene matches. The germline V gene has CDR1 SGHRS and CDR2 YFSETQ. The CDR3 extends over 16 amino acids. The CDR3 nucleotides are TGCGCCAGCAGCTGGGGACTAGCGGGAGGGCCGGATACGCAGTATTTT. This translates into CASSWGLAGGPDTQYF.

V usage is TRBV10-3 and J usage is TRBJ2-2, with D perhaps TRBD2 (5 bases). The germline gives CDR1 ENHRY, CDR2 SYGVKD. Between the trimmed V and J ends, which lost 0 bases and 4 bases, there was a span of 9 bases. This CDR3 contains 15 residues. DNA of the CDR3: TGTGCCATCAGTGAGTCTGTAGGAGGCACCGGGGAGCTGTTTTTT. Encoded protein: CAISESVGGTGELFF.

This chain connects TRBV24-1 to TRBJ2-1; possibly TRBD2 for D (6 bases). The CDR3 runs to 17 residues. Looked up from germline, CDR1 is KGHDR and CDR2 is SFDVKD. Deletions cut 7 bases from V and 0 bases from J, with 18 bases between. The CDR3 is CATSGGGEASSYNEQFF. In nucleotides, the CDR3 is TGTGCCACCAGCGGGGGTGGCGAGGCCAGCTCCTACAATGAGCAGTTCTTC.

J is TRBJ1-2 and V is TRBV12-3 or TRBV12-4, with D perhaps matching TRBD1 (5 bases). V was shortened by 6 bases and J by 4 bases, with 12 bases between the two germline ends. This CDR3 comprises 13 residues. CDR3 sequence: CASSVGALYGYTF. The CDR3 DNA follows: TGTGCCAGCAGCGTCGGGGCACTCTATGGCTACACCTTC.

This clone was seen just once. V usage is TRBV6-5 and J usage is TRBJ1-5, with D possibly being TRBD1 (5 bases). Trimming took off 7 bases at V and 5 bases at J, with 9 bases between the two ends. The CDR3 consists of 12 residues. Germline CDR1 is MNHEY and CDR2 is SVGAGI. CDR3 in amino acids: CASNLGDQPQHF. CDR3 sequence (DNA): TGTGCCAGCAATTTAGGGGATCAGCCCCAGCATTTT.

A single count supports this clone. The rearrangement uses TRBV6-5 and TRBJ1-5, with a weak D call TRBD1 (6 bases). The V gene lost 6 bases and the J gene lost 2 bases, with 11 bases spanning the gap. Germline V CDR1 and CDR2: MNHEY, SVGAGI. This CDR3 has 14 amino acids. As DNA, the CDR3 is TGTGCCAGCAGCCATAGACAGGGCAATCAGCCCCAGCATTTT. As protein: CASSHRQGNQPQHF.

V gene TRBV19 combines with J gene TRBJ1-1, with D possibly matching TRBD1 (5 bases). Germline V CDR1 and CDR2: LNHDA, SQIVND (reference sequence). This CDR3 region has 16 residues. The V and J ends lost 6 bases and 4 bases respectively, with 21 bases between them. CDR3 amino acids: CASRRTGTAAITEAFF. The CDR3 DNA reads TGTGCCAGTAGAAGGACCGGGACCGCGGCTATCACTGAAGCTTTCTTT.

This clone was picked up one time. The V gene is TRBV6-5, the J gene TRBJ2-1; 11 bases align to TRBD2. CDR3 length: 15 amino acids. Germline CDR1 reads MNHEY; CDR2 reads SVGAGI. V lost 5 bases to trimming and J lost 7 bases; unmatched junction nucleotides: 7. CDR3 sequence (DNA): TGTGCCAGCAGTAATCTAGCGGGGGGTGGGAATGAGCAGTTCTTC. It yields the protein CASSNLAGGGNEQFF.

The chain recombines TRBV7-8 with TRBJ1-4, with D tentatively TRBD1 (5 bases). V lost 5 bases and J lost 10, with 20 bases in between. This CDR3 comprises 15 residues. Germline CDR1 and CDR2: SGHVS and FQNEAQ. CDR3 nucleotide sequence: TGTGCCAGCAGCCATAGGCGGGCCGATGGGGGAAAACTGTTTTTT. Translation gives CASSHRRADGGKLFF.

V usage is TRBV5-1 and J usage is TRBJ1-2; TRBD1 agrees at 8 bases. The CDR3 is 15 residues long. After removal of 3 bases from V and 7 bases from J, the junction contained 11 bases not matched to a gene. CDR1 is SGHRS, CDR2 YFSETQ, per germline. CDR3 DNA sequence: TGCGCCAGCAGCTCAGGACAGGGTGTAGTAGGTGGCTACACCTTC. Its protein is CASSSGQGVVGGYTF.

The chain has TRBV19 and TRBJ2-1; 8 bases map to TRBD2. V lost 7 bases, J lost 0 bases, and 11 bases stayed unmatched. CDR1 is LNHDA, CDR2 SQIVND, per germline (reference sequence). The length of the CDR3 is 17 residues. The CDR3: CASTVSWSGSSYNEQFF. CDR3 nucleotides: TGTGCCAGTACCGTTTCATGGAGCGGGAGCTCCTACAATGAGCAGTTCTTC. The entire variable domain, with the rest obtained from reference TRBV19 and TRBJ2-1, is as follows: DGGITQSPKYLFRKEGQNVTLSCEQNLNHDAMYWYRQDPGQGLRLIYYSQIVNDFQKGDIAEGYSVSREKKESFPLTVTSAQKNPTAFYLCASTVSWSGSSYNEQFFGPGTRLTVL.

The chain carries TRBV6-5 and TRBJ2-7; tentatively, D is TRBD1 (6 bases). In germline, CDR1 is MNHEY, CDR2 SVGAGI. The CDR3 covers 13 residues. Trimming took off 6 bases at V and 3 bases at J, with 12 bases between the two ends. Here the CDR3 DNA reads TGTGCCAGCAGCAGGGGCGGGCTCTACGAGCAGTACGTC. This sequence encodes CASSRGGLYEQYV.

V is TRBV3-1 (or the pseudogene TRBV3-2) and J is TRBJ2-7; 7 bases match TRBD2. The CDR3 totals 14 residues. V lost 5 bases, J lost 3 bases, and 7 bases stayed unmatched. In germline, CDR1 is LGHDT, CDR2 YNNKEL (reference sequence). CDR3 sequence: CASSRGGESYEQYF. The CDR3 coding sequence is TGTGCCAGCAGCAGGGGAGGGGAGAGCTACGAGCAGTACTTC.

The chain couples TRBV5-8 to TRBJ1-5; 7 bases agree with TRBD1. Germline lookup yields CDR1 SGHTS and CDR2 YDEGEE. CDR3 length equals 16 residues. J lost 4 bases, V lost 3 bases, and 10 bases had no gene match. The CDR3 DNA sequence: TGTGCCAGCAGCTCCTGGACAGGCGGGGGGAATCAGCCCCAGCATTTT. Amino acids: CASSSWTGGGNQPQHF.

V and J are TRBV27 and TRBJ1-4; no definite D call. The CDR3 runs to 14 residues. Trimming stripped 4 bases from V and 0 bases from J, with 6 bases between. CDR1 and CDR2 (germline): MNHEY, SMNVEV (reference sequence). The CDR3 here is CASSWVATNEKLFF. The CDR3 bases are TGTGCCAGCAGTTGGGTGGCAACTAATGAAAAACTGTTTTTT.

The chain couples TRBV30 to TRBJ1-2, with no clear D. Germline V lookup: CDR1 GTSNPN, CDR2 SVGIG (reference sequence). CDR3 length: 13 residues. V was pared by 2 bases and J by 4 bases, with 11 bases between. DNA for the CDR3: TGTGCCTGGAGTCTCGGCCAGAGCTATGGCTACACCTTC. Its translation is CAWSLGQSYGYTF.

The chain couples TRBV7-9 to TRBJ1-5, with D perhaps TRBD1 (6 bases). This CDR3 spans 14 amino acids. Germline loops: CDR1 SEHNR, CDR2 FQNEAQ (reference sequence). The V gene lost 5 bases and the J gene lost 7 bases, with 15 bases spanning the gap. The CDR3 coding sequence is TGTGCCAGCAGCCAAGGTACAGGGTACCAGCCCCAGCATTTT. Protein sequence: CASSQGTGYQPQHF.

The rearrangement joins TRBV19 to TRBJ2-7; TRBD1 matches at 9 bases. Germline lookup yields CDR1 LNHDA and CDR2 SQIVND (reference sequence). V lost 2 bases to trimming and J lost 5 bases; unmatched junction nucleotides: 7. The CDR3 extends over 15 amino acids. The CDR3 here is CASSIQGQGYHEQYF. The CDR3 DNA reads TGTGCCAGTAGTATACAAGGACAGGGGTACCACGAGCAGTACTTC.

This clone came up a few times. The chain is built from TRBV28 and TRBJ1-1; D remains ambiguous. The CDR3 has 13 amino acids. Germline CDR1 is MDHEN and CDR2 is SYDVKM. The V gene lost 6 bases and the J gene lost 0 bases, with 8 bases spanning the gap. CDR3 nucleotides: TGTGCCAGCAGAGAAACCATGAACACTGAAGCTTTCTTT. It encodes CASRETMNTEAFF.